The rows below give T cell receptor beta chains drawn from one sample of a study of T cell repertoires in ileal Crohn's disease. This table comes from immunoSEQ multiplex PCR, and its TCRdb copy is limited to in-frame clones, with some not included. The sample has 12,000 to 15,000 clones, just under 80% seen once. The specimen sequenced was ileal tissue. These receptors all come from an adult with Crohn's disease. Each CDR3 is given with its conserved first and last residue. The order of the fields is V gene, clone size, J gene, D gene, CDR3 protein, CDR3 DNA. A D gene is named only where the DNA matches it firmly. Not every row has a clone size; where given, it reads once, few, many or a size class.

TRBV7-6	.	TRBJ1-1	TRBD1	CASSLGGTGGTEAFF	TGTGCCAGCAGCTTAGGAGGGACAGGGGGAACTGAAGCTTTCTTT
TRBV12-1	.	TRBJ1-4	.	CASSPRRDTTNEKLFF	TGTGCCAGCAGCCCCCGCAGGGATACAACTAATGAAAAACTGTTTTTT
TRBV7-2	.	TRBJ1-2	.	CASSPDRQGGGYGYTF	TGTGCCAGCAGCCCCGACCGCCAAGGGGGTGGGTATGGCTACACCTTC
TRBV18	.	TRBJ2-5	.	CASSSGGRETQYF	TGTGCCAGCTCATCGGGGGGCCGGGAGACCCAGTACTTC
TRBV6-1	few	TRBJ1-3	TRBD1	CASSGRTGIGNTIYF	TGTGCCAGCAGTGGACGGACAGGGATTGGAAACACCATATATTTT
TRBV30	.	TRBJ2-7	TRBD1	CAWGTGVLLEQYF	TGTGCCTGGGGGACAGGGGTCCTTCTCGAGCAGTACTTC
TRBV7-9	.	TRBJ1-2	TRBD1	CASSQLTGQGRSGYTF	TGTGCCAGCAGCCAACTCACGGGACAGGGAAGAAGTGGCTACACCTTC
TRBV2	few	TRBJ1-2	TRBD1	CARQGDGYTF	TGTGCCAGGCAGGGGGATGGCTACACCTTC
TRBV9	.	TRBJ2-4	TRBD2	CASSARPWREGLGNIQYF	TGTGCCAGCAGCGCCCGCCCATGGCGGGAGGGCCTCGGCAACATTCAGTACTTC
TRBV5-1	.	TRBJ2-7	.	CASSLASGLTPGEQYF	TGCGCCAGCAGCTTGGCGAGTGGACTCACCCCTGGCGAGCAGTACTTC
TRBV5-1	.	TRBJ2-5	TRBD1	CASSSTGGAGETQYF	TGCGCCAGCAGCTCTACAGGGGGCGCGGGAGAGACCCAGTACTTC
TRBV11-3	.	TRBJ1-1	.	CASSLVEGSTAFF	TGTGCCAGCAGCTTAGTAGAGGGTTCGACAGCTTTCTTT
TRBV6-6	.	TRBJ2-7	.	CASRSAGSSYEQYF	TGTGCCAGCAGGTCGGCCGGGTCCTCCTACGAGCAGTACTTC
TRBV19	.	TRBJ1-1	TRBD1	CASSENRGTEAFF	TGTGCCAGTAGTGAGAACAGGGGCACTGAAGCTTTCTTT
TRBV7-9	.	TRBJ1-3	.	CASTQVPPQSSGNTIYF	TGTGCCAGCACCCAGGTCCCCCCACAGAGCTCTGGAAACACCATATATTTT
TRBV19	once	TRBJ2-2	.	CASSTRPDLNTGELFF	TGTGCCAGTAGTACTCGGCCGGACTTGAACACCGGGGAGCTGTTTTTT
TRBV30	once	TRBJ2-7	.	CAWSVRGNGEQYF	TGTGCCTGGAGTGTACGAGGGAACGGCGAGCAGTACTTC
TRBV7-2	.	TRBJ2-7	.	CASSLGAGMVYEQYF	TGTGCCAGCAGCTTAGGGGCAGGGATGGTCTACGAGCAGTACTTC
TRBV2	.	TRBJ2-2	.	CASKQLAAGAGELFF	TGTGCCAGCAAGCAGCTAGCAGCGGGCGCCGGGGAGCTGTTTTTT
TRBV4-2	few	TRBJ1-2	.	CASSQDLGQNYGYTF	TGTGCCAGCAGCCAAGACTTGGGGCAAAACTATGGCTACACCTTC
TRBV9	.	TRBJ2-1	TRBD2	CASSVEGGVAGSSYNEQFF	TGTGCCAGCAGCGTAGAGGGGGGAGTAGCGGGAAGCTCCTACAATGAGCAGTTCTTC
TRBV19	once	TRBJ1-6	.	CASSIDTQDSPLHF	TGTGCCAGTAGTATAGATACCCAGGATTCACCCCTCCACTTT
TRBV27	.	TRBJ2-7	TRBD1	CASNRDRGGSSYEQYF	TGTGCCAGCAACCGGGACAGGGGAGGGAGTTCCTACGAGCAGTACTTC
TRBV27	.	TRBJ2-3	.	CASSLSQGFADTQYF	TGTGCCAGCAGTTTATCGCAGGGGTTCGCAGATACGCAGTATTTT
TRBV5-6	once	TRBJ2-5	.	CASSLAIDRPDQETQYF	TGTGCCAGCAGCTTGGCAATTGACAGGCCCGACCAAGAGACCCAGTACTTC
TRBV28	.	TRBJ1-2	TRBD1	CASSLTGTGITYGYTF	TGTGCCAGCAGCCTAACCGGGACAGGGATAACCTATGGCTACACCTTC
TRBV19	.	TRBJ1-5	TRBD1	CASSTTGGTNQPQHF	TGTGCCAGTAGTACCACAGGGGGGACCAATCAGCCCCAGCATTTT
TRBV5-5	.	TRBJ1-1	.	CASSLDSGVGTEAFF	TGTGCCAGCAGCTTGGATAGCGGGGTCGGCACTGAAGCTTTCTTT
TRBV2	.	TRBJ1-1	.	CASSVGSATEAFF	TGTGCCAGCAGTGTTGGAAGCGCCACTGAAGCTTTCTTT
TRBV30	.	TRBJ2-1	TRBD1	CAWSVQGSYNEQFF	TGTGCCTGGAGTGTACAGGGGTCGTACAATGAGCAGTTCTTC
TRBV30	.	TRBJ2-5	TRBD1	CAWAGQGGETQYF	TGTGCCTGGGCGGGACAGGGAGGAGAGACCCAGTACTTC
TRBV25-1	.	TRBJ2-5	.	CASSDRVLKETQYF	TGTGCCAGCAGTGACCGGGTTCTTAAAGAGACCCAGTACTTC
TRBV7-6	once	TRBJ2-3	TRBD2	CASSRMPGTSADTQYF	TGTGCCAGCAGCCGGATGCCCGGGACTAGTGCAGATACGCAGTATTTT
TRBV6-1	.	TRBJ1-1	.	CASSNRGGAEAFF	TGTGCCAGCAGTAATCGAGGAGGGGCTGAAGCTTTCTTT
TRBV7-2	.	TRBJ2-3	TRBD1	CASSQTQGNTQYF	TGTGCCAGCAGCCAAACACAGGGGAATACGCAGTATTTT
TRBV2	.	TRBJ2-1	.	CASSIGGARASFF	TGTGCCAGCAGCATAGGCGGGGCCCGTGCGAGCTTCTTC
TRBV18	.	TRBJ2-3	TRBD2	CASSWTSGRFTDTQYF	TGTGCCAGCTCGTGGACTAGCGGGAGGTTCACAGATACGCAGTATTTT
TRBV29-1	.	TRBJ2-3	.	CSVDYRGGVHTQYF	TGCAGCGTTGATTACCGGGGAGGTGTACATACGCAGTATTTT
TRBV4-2	few	TRBJ2-7	TRBD1	CASSTPGQGVYEQYF	TGTGCCAGCAGCACACCGGGACAGGGGGTCTACGAGCAGTACTTC
TRBV27	.	TRBJ2-3	.	CASSPFWLGDTQYF	TGTGCCAGCAGTCCGTTTTGGCTCGGGGATACGCAGTATTTT
TRBV7-3	.	TRBJ2-3	.	CASSPGTRTDTQYF	TGTGCCAGCAGCCCTGGGACTCGCACAGATACGCAGTATTTT
TRBV5-6	.	TRBJ2-4	.	CASSFRLAKNIQYF	TGTGCCAGCAGCTTCAGACTAGCCAAAAACATTCAGTACTTC
TRBV30	.	TRBJ1-1	.	CAWSGRLTNTEAFF	TGTGCCTGGAGTGGTAGACTGACGAACACTGAAGCTTTCTTT
TRBV4-1	.	TRBJ2-1	TRBD1	CASSQDPTGSFLSEQFF	TGCGCCAGCAGCCAAGATCCGACAGGGTCTTTTCTAAGTGAGCAGTTCTTC
TRBV5-8	.	TRBJ2-2	TRBD2	CASRTSGSNTGELFF	TGTGCCAGCAGGACTAGCGGGTCGAACACCGGGGAGCTGTTTTTT
TRBV6-1	.	TRBJ2-2	.	CASSGRGGTGELFF	TGTGCCAGCAGTGGGAGAGGCGGCACCGGGGAGCTGTTTTTT
TRBV6-1	.	TRBJ2-2	TRBD1	CASSRQGAAGELFF	TGTGCCAGCAGTCGACAGGGGGCAGCCGGGGAGCTGTTTTTT
TRBV18	once	TRBJ2-7	TRBD2	CASSQRASGGSPSYEQYF	TGTGCCAGCTCCCAACGGGCTAGCGGGGGGTCCCCCTCCTACGAGCAGTACTTC